This T cell receptor beta chain was sequenced during a study of T cell responses to AZD1222 COVID-19 vaccine (dated by TCRdb to the early 2020s). Concerning the study at large: TCR sequencing covered more than 230 trial participants: nearly 210 given two doses of AZD1222 and around 25 given two doses of MenACWY control vaccine. Trial participants were enrolled by age into 18-55, 56-69 and 70-plus year subgroups, with roughly 160, 29 and 62 TCR-sequenced participants respectively.

The sample's time point label, in plain terms: baseline before first vaccination. Explained via the paper, the treatment or condition label denotes: meningococcal conjugate vaccine given as trial control. The vaccinee samples were drawn from two UK trials, COV001 and COV002, one of which was a single-blind randomized controlled phase 2/3 trial testing AZD1222 (ChAdOx1 nCoV-19) in healthy adults. For TCRbeta chain sequencing, PBMC samples from trial participants were taken at day 0 and at day 28 after the second dose. The CDR3 regions of human TCRbeta chains were analyzed by immunosequencing. The authors' analysis ran thus. TCRs in the repertoires were matched against a reference library of SARS-CoV-2-specific TCRs that had been generated with the MIRA antigen-specificity platform. Breadth was defined as the fraction of unique TCRs that were SARS-CoV-2-associated, and depth was defined as the fraction of total T cells that were SARS-CoV-2-associated. Each spike-specific TCR was assigned to its reactive spike region and to a CD4 or CD8 class using the MIRA data. Log10-transformed breadth and depth values were compared by one-way ANOVA with Sidak's multiple comparisons tests. This is the immuneACCESS table as TCRdb keeps it, with only in-frame sequences that have V and J called. A part of the clones is gone; compared with another copy, unresolved V genes explain less than half, and the rest is unexplained. V and J calls and clone size come straight from that table; D and trimming were deduced from the DNA. The sample has 85,000 to 90,000 clones on record, around nine tenths of them singletons. The ten top clones hold 5.2% of the sample.

A remark on this clone: No antigen is known for it. No much larger clonotype is one base removed from it; base qualities were not supplied.

Broad study findings and their caveats: Spike-specific TCR breadth and depth rose significantly after two AZD1222 doses compared with day 0 and with MenACWY recipients. Conclusions about previously exposed vaccinees were limited because only six AZD1222 recipients were SARS-CoV-2 seropositive at baseline. Participants were mostly white British and included more females than males, and it was suggested by the authors that clonal diversity may have been underestimated. The 56-69-year group was small, and its depth increase did not reach significance, likely because of low power. Epitopes outside the regions mutated in the B.1.351 and B.1.1.7 variants were reportedly recognized by nearly half of the unique spike-specific TCRs. Because no samples from the day 14 peak response were available, repertoires could be characterized only after the peak T cell response. CD4 TCRs associated with the vaccine covered the entire spike protein, and the dominant responses were in regions 160-218 and 743-854.

The clonotype comes from an adult in good health. The sample here was peripheral blood, taken on day 0 of MenACWY control vaccination.

The DNA sequence is TGTGCCAGCACGAGGGGACAGCCCTACGAGCAGTACTTC. Its protein is CASTRGQPYEQYF. The chain couples TRBV6-1 to TRBJ2-7; 7 nucleotides in the junction match TRBD1. The germline V end is reduced by 7 bases and the J end by 2 bases; junction bases left unmatched: 5. The CDR1 and CDR2 encoded by the germline V gene are MNHNS and SASEGT. The CDR3 covers 13 residues, taking in both the cysteine and the phenylalanine. Only CDR3 DNA is held: 39 bases, read in frame from base 1.